Presented here are 12 T cell receptor beta chains from one specimen sequenced in a study of blood T cell repertoires in COVID-19. Clones were sequenced by immunoSEQ multiplex PCR, and TCRdb holds only the in-frame ones, with some missing. The repertoire holds some 180,000 clones, with approximately 80% as singletons. Material: peripheral blood. Source of these receptors: a woman of 80 years or more with COVID-19, enrolled during active disease.

The V and J genes are TRBV11-2 and TRBJ2-5, with 9 positions matching TRBD1. CDR1 and CDR2 from the germline V gene are SGHAT and FQNNGV. There are 14 residues in the CDR3. The trim removed 11 bases at V and 5 bases at J, leaving 12 bases unmatched. The CDR3 spells CAGSHTGGGETQYF. CDR3 nucleotides: TGTGCCGGCTCCCATACAGGGGGCGGGGAGACCCAGTACTTC.

The chain employs TRBV19 and TRBJ2-1, with 13 bases that match TRBD2. J was trimmed by 1 base and V by 5 bases; bases with no gene match: 2. Germline V gene lookup returns CDR1 LNHDA and CDR2 SQIVND (reference sequence). The CDR3 totals 16 residues. The CDR3 bases are TGTGCCAGTAGTCGGACTAGCGGGGGTTCCTACAATGAGCAGTTCTTC. Residues: CASSRTSGGSYNEQFF.

In DNA, the CDR3 is TGCGCCAGCAGCGCGTCCTTAGGACAGTGGATCACTGAAGCTTTCTTT. This encodes CASSASLGQWITEAFF. The chain couples TRBV5-1 to TRBJ1-1; tentative D call: TRBD1 (6 bases). Trimming cost V 4 bases and J 4 bases, with 20 bases left between them. The CDR3 runs 16 residues. Looked up from germline, CDR1 is SGHRS and CDR2 is YFSETQ.

The chain is built from TRBV28 and TRBJ2-1; TRBD2 aligns across 10 bases. The CDR3 is made up of 17 amino acids. Trimming at V came to 5 bases and at J to 9 bases, leaving 16 bases not matched to a gene. Germline V gene sequence: CDR1 MDHEN, CDR2 SYDVKM. CDR3 DNA sequence: TGTGCCAGCAGTGAACTAGCGGGGTGGGGTTCGGGTGGTGAGCAGTTCTTC. Its translation is CASSELAGWGSGGEQFF.

A few counts support this clone. The genes are TRBV27 and TRBJ1-2, with 9 bases lining up with TRBD1. This CDR3 has 16 residues. V lost 6 bases to trimming and J lost 6 bases; unmatched junction nucleotides: 14. Germline-derived CDR1 and CDR2 are MNHEY and SMNVEV (reference sequence). Here the CDR3 DNA reads TGTGCCAGCAGAATACAGGGGGCTCAAAGTTGGAATGGCTACACCTTC. This codes for CASRIQGAQSWNGYTF.

The chain recombines TRBV3-1 (or the pseudogene TRBV3-2) with TRBJ2-7; D might be TRBD2 (5 bases). V was clipped by 3 bases and J by 5 bases, with 14 bases between them. In germline, CDR1 is LGHDT, CDR2 YNNKEL (reference sequence). The CDR3 contains 14 residues. The CDR3, as DNA: TGTGCCAGCAGCCATTTCTGGGGAGAAGACGAGCAGTACTTC. It codes for CASSHFWGEDEQYF.

The gene calls are TRBV2 and TRBJ1-2, with D perhaps matching TRBD1 (6 bases). This CDR3 is 15 amino acids long. Trimming left V 8 bases short and J 1 base short, with 17 bases between. Germline CDR1 reads SNHLY; CDR2 reads FYNNEI. The CDR3 DNA reads as TGTGCCAGCGTGTGGGGGCCGGCTGGTAACTATGGCTACACCTTC. This translates into CASVWGPAGNYGYTF.

V gene TRBV5-1 combines with J gene TRBJ2-7; 11 bases are a match to TRBD2. V lost 2 bases and J lost 5; bases outside the gene matches: 3. Germline V gene sequence: CDR1 SGHRS, CDR2 YFSETQ. CDR3 length equals 14 residues. The chain's CDR3 is CASSLLAGVNEQYF. The CDR3 bases are TGCGCCAGCAGCTTACTAGCGGGAGTGAACGAGCAGTACTTC.

This chain uses TRBV28 with TRBJ1-5; the match to TRBD1 covers 9 bases. CDR1 MDHEN and CDR2 SYDVKM come from the germline V gene. CDR3 length: 20 residues. V shed 3 bases and J 0 bases; nucleotides not matched to a gene: 15. The CDR3 DNA is TGTGCCAGCAGTTTTGAGTCCGGGACAGGGATGACCTATAGCAATCAGCCCCAGCATTTT. Its translation is CASSFESGTGMTYSNQPQHF.

This clone has just one count. This chain connects TRBV4-1 to TRBJ2-2; 8 bases align to TRBD2. CDR3 length: 18 residues. Germline V gene sequence: CDR1 MGHRA, CDR2 YSYEKL. The junction had 6 bases not matched to a gene; V was cut back by 0 bases and J by 0 bases. The CDR3 DNA reads as TGCGCCAGCAGCCAAGAGATCATAGCGGGATCGAACACCGGGGAGCTGTTTTTT. The encoded protein is CASSQEIIAGSNTGELFF.

The chain recombines TRBV5-6 with TRBJ1-2; D gene unclear. V was cut by 0 bases and J by 3 bases, with 6 bases left in between. The CDR3 is 13 residues long. From germline, CDR1 is SGHDT and CDR2 YYEEEE. CDR3: CASSLVSDYGYTF. DNA for the CDR3: TGTGCCAGCAGCTTGGTAAGCGACTATGGCTACACCTTC. The variable domain in full, with the rest retrieved from reference TRBV5-6 and TRBJ1-2, is DAGVTQSPTHLIKTRGQQVTLRCSPKSGHDTVSWYQQALGQGPQFIFQYYEEEERQRGNFPDRFSGHQFPNYSSELNVNALLLGDSALYLCASSLVSDYGYTFGSGTRLTVV.

The chain employs TRBV9 and TRBJ2-7; a weak D match, TRBD1 (6 bases). The CDR3 has 14 residues. Trimming took 3 bases from V and 0 from J, leaving 10 bases between them. Germline V gene lookup returns CDR1 SGDLS and CDR2 YYNGEE. CDR3 region: CASSAADSSYEQYF. DNA for the CDR3: TGTGCCAGCAGCGCCGCGGACAGCTCCTACGAGCAGTACTTC.